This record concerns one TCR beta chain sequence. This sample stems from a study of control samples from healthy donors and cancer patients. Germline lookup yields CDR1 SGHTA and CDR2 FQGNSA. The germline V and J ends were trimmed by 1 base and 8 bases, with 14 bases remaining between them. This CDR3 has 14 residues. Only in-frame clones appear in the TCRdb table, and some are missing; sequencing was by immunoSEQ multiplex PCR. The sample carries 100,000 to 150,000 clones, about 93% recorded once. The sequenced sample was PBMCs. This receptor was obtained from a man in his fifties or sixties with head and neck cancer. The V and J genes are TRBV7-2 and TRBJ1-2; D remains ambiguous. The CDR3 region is CASSLVPPGSGYTF. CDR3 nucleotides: TGTGCCAGCAGCTTAGTCCCGCCAGGAAGCGGCTACACCTTC.